This T cell receptor (beta chain) was identified during a study of T cells in localized non-small cell lung cancer (dated by TCRdb to 2018 to 2021). A note on the overall study: Comparing tumors with uninvolved tumor-adjacent lungs, the study looked at the T cell repertoires of 200 to 250 patients with early-stage NSCLC. All 250 or so NSCLC patients in the cohort were treatment-naive and had localized lung tumors that were resected. Of the NSCLC patients, about 130 were male and roughly 110 were female, and the mean age was approximately 66 years.

About this clone itself: This clone's antigen is unknown. Base-call qualities are not available, and no considerably larger clone is one nucleotide away.

Points the paper makes about the study in general: Because multi-region tumor sequencing was not done, intratumor heterogeneity could not be ruled out. Since the design was exploratory, TCR variables were selected using unadjusted p-values with no false-discovery rate correction. A median of 57 of the top 100 tumor clones turned up in the paired uninvolved adjacent lung, and under 30 of those clones also ranked among the top 100 of that same adjacent lung. Higher T cell density in blood was associated with longer overall survival, whereas higher clonality in adjacent lung was associated with shorter survival. The highest T cell clonality was observed in uninvolved tumor-adjacent lung, where clonality exceeded that of tumor, suggesting that antigenic responses were more focused in uninvolved tumor-adjacent lung.

At diagnosis, tumor, uninvolved tumor-adjacent lung and peripheral blood were collected and then preserved as a mix of FFPE and fresh-frozen material. For TCR repertoire profiling, the blood samples were analyzed as peripheral blood mononuclear cells. TCR beta CDR3 regions were sequenced from DNA using the immunoSEQ Assay. Turning to the authors' computational methods: To compute T cell density, TCR beta template counts were normalized to usable DNA, which was estimated by amplifying housekeeping genes. Richness was estimated using the preseqR package, with extrapolation to 400,000 templates for PBMC samples and to 120,000 templates for tissue samples. Clonality was defined by subtracting Pielou's evenness from one. Tissue-enriched TCRs were identified through differential abundance testing performed on productive amino-acid clonotypes, with a minimum total count of 5 and an alpha of 0.1. The Jaccard Index and the Morisita Overlap Index were used to quantify repertoire overlap between compartments. GLIPH grouped TCR beta CDR3s together with public tetramer-defined viral CDR3s, and a viral motif had to include at least three viral sequences and also show V-gene enrichment. Imported from immuneACCESS, the table was reduced by TCRdb to in-frame sequences with V and J called. These copies leave out some clones; in studies compared against another copy, an unresolved V gene accounts for under half, and the cause of the remainder is not known. From that table come the V and J calls and clone size; the DNA was used to work out D and trimming. This sample has around 92,000 clones in its table, and approximately 90% of those were observed once. The ten largest make up 4.1% of the sample.

Taken from the germline V gene (reference sequence), the CDR1 and CDR2 loops are PRHDT and FYEKMQ. The CDR3 sequence holds 22 residues, the cysteine and phenylalanine included. The sequence is cut down to CDR3 DNA, 66 bases in frame from base 1. V and J are trimmed by 1 base and 0 bases, and the gene matches miss 20 bases of the junction. Sequenced here: PBMCs, sampled before any cancer treatment. This receptor chain uses TRBV13 and TRBJ2-4; TRBD1 aligns with 8 central bases. The clonotype was recovered from a woman aged 40-69 years with stage II squamous cell lung carcinoma. The CDR3 region has the sequence CASSLAYTGGATFALAKNIQYF. The sequenced DNA: TGTGCCAGCAGCTTAGCCTATACAGGGGGAGCTACCTTTGCCTTAGCCAAAAACATTCAGTACTTC.